This TCR beta chain was found in a study of blood T cells in healthy people across ages. Study findings and constraints: The recorded TCR beta diversity per million T cells decreased in a roughly linear manner with age. Unsorted PBMCs prevented conclusive naive versus antigen-experienced comparison. Compared with aged donors, long-lived donors showed fewer expanded clones, suggesting selection.

With a J-beta primer mix and a sample-barcoded 5' primer, a second PCR ran 7 to 11 cycles. Each cDNA molecule received a tag from a template-switch adaptor that had 12 random nucleotides. One entry per CDR3 protein results from TCRdb running MiXCR on the 5' RACE reads. Among about 1.6 million distinct CDR3 sequences listed, about 35% were seen once. As for this clonotype: Its specificity is unknown.

Trimming took 3 bases from V and 4 from J; bases not matched to a gene: 19. The CDR3 totals 20 residues. Germline CDR1 reads SGHDT; CDR2 reads YYEEEE. This rearrangement joins TRBV5-6 to TRBJ2-6; 7 bases are shared with TRBD1. This TCR came from a woman aged 25 to 39 in good health. Sequenced input: blood. The CDR3 protein is CASSSRTGRGSLWGANVLTF. The CDR3 DNA reads as TGTGCCAGCAGCTCCCGGACAGGCAGAGGTTCACTCTGGGGGGCCAACGTCCTGACTTTC.